This entry features one T cell receptor beta chain sequence. The antigen is not known. This record belongs to a study of cytomegalovirus exposure and HLA in healthy donors. Study-level information: Of the donors genotyped, approximately 430 in all, 80% to 85% fell in the Caucasian-associated ancestry cluster. Study-level points and caveats: With DRB1 most and HLA-C fewest, TCR association rates differed between HLA loci in a later analysis.

The CDR3 sequence is 14 residues long. Germline V CDR1 and CDR2: GTSNPN, SVGIG (reference sequence). V lost 2 bases and J 1 base, leaving 10 bases between the germline ends. PCR used 60 Vbeta primers and 13 Jbeta primers. Assay used: immunoSEQ multiplex PCR; TCRdb lists only in-frame clones, some missing. This sample carries around 130,000 clones, less than 75% of them seen once, and the ten largest clones take about 2.1%. The V gene is TRBV30, the J gene TRBJ2-3; maybe TRBD2 (6 bases). The source is a woman aged 40 to 55 in good health and CMV-seropositive. Specimen: PBMCs. CDR3 in amino acids: CAWSRSSGTDTQYF. As DNA, the CDR3 is TGTGCCTGGAGTAGGTCTAGCGGCACAGATACGCAGTATTTT.